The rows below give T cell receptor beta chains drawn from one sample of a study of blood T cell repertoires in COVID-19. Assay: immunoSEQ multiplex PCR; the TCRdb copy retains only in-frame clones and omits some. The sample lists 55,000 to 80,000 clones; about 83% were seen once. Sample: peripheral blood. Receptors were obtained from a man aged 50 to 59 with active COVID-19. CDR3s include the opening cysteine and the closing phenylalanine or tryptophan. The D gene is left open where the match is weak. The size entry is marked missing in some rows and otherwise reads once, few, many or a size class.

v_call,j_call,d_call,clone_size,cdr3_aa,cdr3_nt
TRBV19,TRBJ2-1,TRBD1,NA,CASSIFKGQGNEQFF,TGTGCCAGTAGTATTTTTAAGGGACAGGGGAATGAGCAGTTCTTC
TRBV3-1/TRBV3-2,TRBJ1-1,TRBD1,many,CASSEDRDTEAFF,TGTGCCAGCAGTGAGGACAGGGACACTGAAGCTTTCTTT
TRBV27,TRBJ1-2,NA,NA,CASSLSRANYGYTF,TGTGCCAGCAGTTTATCCAGGGCTAACTATGGCTACACCTTC
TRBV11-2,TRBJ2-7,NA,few,CASSHMQTAPYEQYF,TGTGCCAGCAGCCACATGCAGACAGCGCCCTACGAGCAGTACTTC
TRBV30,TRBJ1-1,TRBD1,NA,CAWSSTTGDAFF,TGTGCCTGGAGTTCCACCACAGGGGATGCTTTCTTT
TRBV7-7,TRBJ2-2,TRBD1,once,CASSSGQGGTGELFF,TGTGCTAGCAGCTCTGGACAGGGGGGCACCGGGGAGCTGTTTTTT
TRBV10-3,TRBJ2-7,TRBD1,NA,CAISESDREHEQYF,TGTGCCATCAGTGAGTCCGACAGGGAACACGAGCAGTACTTC
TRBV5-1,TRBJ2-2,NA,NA,CASSTDSPNTGELFF,TGCGCCAGCAGCACCGACAGTCCGAACACCGGGGAGCTGTTTTTT
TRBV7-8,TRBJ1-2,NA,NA,CASSLARVANYGYTF,TGTGCCAGCAGCTTAGCGCGAGTAGCTAACTATGGCTACACCTTC
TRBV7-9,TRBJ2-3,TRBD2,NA,CASSSWGREGTDTQYF,TGTGCCAGCAGCTCCTGGGGGCGGGAGGGCACAGATACGCAGTATTTT
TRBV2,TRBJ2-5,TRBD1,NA,CASSEAIGGRETQYF,TGTGCCAGCAGTGAAGCCATAGGGGGCCGAGAGACCCAGTACTTC
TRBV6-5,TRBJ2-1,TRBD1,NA,CASSSRPQGANEQFF,TGTGCCAGCAGTTCCAGACCCCAGGGGGCAAATGAGCAGTTCTTC
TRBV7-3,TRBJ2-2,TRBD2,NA,CASSPGSGEVTGELFF,TGTGCCAGCAGCCCAGGGAGCGGGGAGGTCACCGGGGAGCTGTTTTTT
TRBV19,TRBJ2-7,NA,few,CASKGQEGGEQYF,TGTGCCTCAAAAGGCCAGGAGGGTGGCGAGCAGTACTTC
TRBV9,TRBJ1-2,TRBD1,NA,CASSPRTGNYGYTF,TGTGCCAGCAGCCCCAGGACAGGGAACTATGGCTACACCTTC
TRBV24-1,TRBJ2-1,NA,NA,CATSGMASITYNEQFF,TGTGCCACCAGTGGTATGGCTAGCATCACCTACAATGAGCAGTTCTTC
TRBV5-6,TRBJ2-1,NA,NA,CASSLAGLGYLYEGQFF,TGTGCCAGCAGCTTGGCGGGGTTGGGGTACCTCTACGAAGGGCAGTTCTTC
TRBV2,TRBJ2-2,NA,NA,CASGLSTEPGELFF,TGTGCCAGCGGACTATCGACAGAGCCCGGGGAGCTGTTTTTT
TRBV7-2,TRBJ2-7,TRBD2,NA,CASSLLLAGDSEQYF,TGTGCCAGCAGCTTATTACTAGCGGGAGATTCCGAGCAGTACTTC
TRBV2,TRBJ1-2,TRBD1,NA,CASSGDRGRNGYTF,TGTGCCAGCAGTGGGGACAGGGGGCGAAATGGCTACACCTTC
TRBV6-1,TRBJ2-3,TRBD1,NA,CASSDVTRTGDDTDTQYF,TGTGCCAGCAGTGACGTAACCCGGACAGGGGACGACACAGATACGCAGTATTTT
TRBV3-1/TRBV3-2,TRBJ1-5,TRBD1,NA,CASSQTGGGQPQHF,TGTGCCAGCAGCCAAACAGGGGGAGGCCAGCCCCAGCATTTT
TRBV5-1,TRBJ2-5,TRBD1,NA,CASSLPRQGARETQYF,TGCGCCAGCAGCCTACCTCGGCAGGGGGCGAGGGAGACCCAGTACTTC
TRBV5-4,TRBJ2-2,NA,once,CASSKGQNTGELFF,TGTGCCAGCAGCAAGGGACAGAACACCGGGGAGCTGTTTTTT
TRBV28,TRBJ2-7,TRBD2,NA,CASSFLAGVEQYF,TGTGCCAGCAGTTTTCTAGCGGGAGTCGAGCAGTACTTC
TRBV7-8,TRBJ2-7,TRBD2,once,CASSLASGRAHDEQYF,TGTGCCAGCAGCTTAGCGAGCGGGAGGGCCCACGACGAGCAGTACTTC
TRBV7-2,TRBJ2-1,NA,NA,CASSLAVSSYNEQFF,TGTGCCAGCAGCTTAGCAGTTAGCTCCTACAATGAGCAGTTCTTC
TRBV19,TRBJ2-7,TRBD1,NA,CASSTLTPQGAAYEQYF,TGTGCCAGTAGTACCCTTACCCCACAGGGGGCGGCCTACGAGCAGTACTTC
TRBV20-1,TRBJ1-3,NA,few,CSASRNTGWVAGNTIYF,TGCAGTGCTAGTAGGAATACGGGGTGGGTGGCTGGAAACACCATATATTTT
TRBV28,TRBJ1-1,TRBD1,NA,CASPGTGTTEAFF,TGTGCCAGCCCAGGGACAGGGACCACTGAAGCTTTCTTT
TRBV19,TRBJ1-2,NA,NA,CASSPAGANYGYTF,TGTGCCAGTAGCCCCGCGGGGGCTAACTATGGCTACACCTTC
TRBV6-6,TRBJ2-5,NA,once,CASRTRGQETQYF,TGTGCCAGCAGGACTAGGGGCCAAGAGACCCAGTACTTC
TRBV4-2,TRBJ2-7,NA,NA,CASSPTSTDEQYF,TGTGCCAGCAGCCCCACTAGCACAGACGAGCAGTACTTC
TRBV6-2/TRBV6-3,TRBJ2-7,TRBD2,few,CASSYSRVGLATYEQYF,TGTGCCAGCAGTTACTCGAGGGTGGGACTAGCAACCTACGAGCAGTACTTC
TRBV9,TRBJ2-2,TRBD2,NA,CASSIPRGLAANTGELFF,TGTGCCAGCAGCATCCCCCGGGGACTAGCGGCGAACACCGGGGAGCTGTTTTTT
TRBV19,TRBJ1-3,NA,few,CASRNNSGNTIYF,TGTGCCAGTAGGAACAACTCTGGAAACACCATATATTTT
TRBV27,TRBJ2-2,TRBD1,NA,CASSLYTGDRTNTGELFF,TGTGCCAGCAGTTTATACACGGGGGACAGGACAAACACCGGGGAGCTGTTTTTT
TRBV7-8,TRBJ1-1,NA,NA,CASRHRRDSEAFF,TGTGCCAGCAGGCACAGGAGAGACAGCGAAGCTTTCTTT
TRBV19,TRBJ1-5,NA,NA,CASIVFHSSNQPQHF,TGTGCCAGTATAGTTTTTCACAGTAGCAATCAGCCCCAGCATTTT
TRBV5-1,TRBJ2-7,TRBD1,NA,CASSPWTGGDVLHEQYF,TGCGCCAGCAGCCCCTGGACAGGGGGAGATGTTCTCCACGAGCAGTACTTC